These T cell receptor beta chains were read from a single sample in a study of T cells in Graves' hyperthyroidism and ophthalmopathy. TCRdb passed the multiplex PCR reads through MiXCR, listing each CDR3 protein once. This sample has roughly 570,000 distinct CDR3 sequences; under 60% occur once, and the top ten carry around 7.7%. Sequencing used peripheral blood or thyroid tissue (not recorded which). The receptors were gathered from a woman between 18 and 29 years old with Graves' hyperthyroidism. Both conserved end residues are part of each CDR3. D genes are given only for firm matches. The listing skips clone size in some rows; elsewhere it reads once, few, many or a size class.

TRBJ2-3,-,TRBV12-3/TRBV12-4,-,CASTPDLPAPSTDTQYF,TGTGCCAGCACCCCGGACCTACCCGCCCCTAGCACAGATACGCAGTATTTT
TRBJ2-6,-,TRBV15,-,CATSRDRGTSGANVLTF,TGTGCCACCAGCAGAGACAGGGGAACGTCTGGGGCCAACGTCCTGACTTTC
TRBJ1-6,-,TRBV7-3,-,CASSLEGGTPLHF,TGTGCCAGCAGCTTAGAGGGCGGCACACCCCTCCACTTT
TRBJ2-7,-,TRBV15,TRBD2,CATRAGTSGRAAEQYF,TGTGCCACCAGGGCGGGGACTAGCGGGAGAGCGGCCGAGCAGTACTTC
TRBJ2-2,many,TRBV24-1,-,CATSDLQLGRAGELFF,TGTGCCACCAGTGATTTGCAACTCGGGAGAGCCGGGGAGCTGTTTTTT
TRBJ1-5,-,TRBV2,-,CAAVLAQPQHF,TGTGCGGCAGTTCTGGCTCAGCCCCAGCATTTT
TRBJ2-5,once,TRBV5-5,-,CASSSYLGQTQYF,TGCGCCAGCAGCTCTTACTTGGGACAGACCCAGTACTTC
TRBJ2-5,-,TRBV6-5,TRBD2,CASSLARTSGDQETQYF,TGTGCCAGCAGCCTTGCCCGGACTAGCGGAGATCAAGAGACCCAGTACTTC
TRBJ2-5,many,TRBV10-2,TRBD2,CASRSGRADETQYF,TGCGCCAGCAGGTCCGGGAGGGCGGATGAGACCCAGTACTTC
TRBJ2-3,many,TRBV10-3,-,CAIRGDTGITDTQYF,TGTGCCATCAGGGGGGACACGGGAATCACAGATACGCAGTATTTT
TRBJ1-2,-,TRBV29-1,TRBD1,CSTLTGNDYGYTF,TGCAGCACCCTGACAGGGAACGACTATGGCTACACCTTC
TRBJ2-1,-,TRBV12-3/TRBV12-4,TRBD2,CASSLPGLAGFNEQFF,TGTGCCAGCAGTCTCCCGGGACTAGCGGGATTCAATGAGCAGTTCTTC
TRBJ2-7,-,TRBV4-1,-,CASSQDRVGTYEQYF,TGCGCCAGCAGCCAAGATCGGGTGGGCACCTACGAGCAGTACTTC
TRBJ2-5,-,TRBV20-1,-,CSESGDTQETQYF,TGCAGTGAGTCCGGGGACACCCAAGAGACCCAGTACTTC
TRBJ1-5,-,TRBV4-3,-,CASSQGDPRQPQHF,TGCGCCAGCAGCCAAGGGGACCCCCGTCAGCCCCAGCATTTT
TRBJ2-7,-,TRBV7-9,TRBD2,CARGGTSGSPEEQYF,TGTGCTAGAGGCGGGACTAGCGGGAGCCCGGAAGAGCAGTACTTC
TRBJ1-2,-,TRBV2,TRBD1,CASTGTGASGYTF,TGTGCCAGCACTGGGACAGGGGCTAGCGGCTACACCTTC
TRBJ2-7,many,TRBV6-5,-,CASSYSLSGVPYEQYF,TGTGCCAGCAGTTACTCGTTGTCAGGGGTGCCCTACGAGCAGTACTTC
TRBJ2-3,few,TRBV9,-,CASGFSTDTQYF,TGTGCCAGCGGATTCAGCACAGATACGCAGTATTTT
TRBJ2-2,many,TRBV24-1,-,CATGGRENTGELFF,TGTGCCACCGGAGGACGGGAGAACACCGGGGAGCTGTTTTTT
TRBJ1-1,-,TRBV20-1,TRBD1,CSAVYRGITEAFF,TGCAGTGCTGTGTACAGGGGAATTACTGAAGCTTTCTTT
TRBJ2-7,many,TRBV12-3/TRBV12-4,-,CASSAGTGTYEQYF,TGTGCCAGCTCGGCCGGGACTGGGACCTACGAGCAGTACTTC
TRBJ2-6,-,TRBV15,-,CATPPHPF,TGTGCCACCCCCCCACACCCGTTC
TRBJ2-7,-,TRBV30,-,CAWSLLLGYEQYF,TGTGCCTGGAGTTTGCTGTTAGGGTACGAGCAGTACTTC
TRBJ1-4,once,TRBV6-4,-,CASSPLSGESGGTNEKLFF,TGTGCCAGCAGTCCCCTTAGCGGGGAGTCCGGTGGGACTAATGAAAAACTGTTTTTT
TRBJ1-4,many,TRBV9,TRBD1,CASSVGQGDEKLFF,TGTGCCAGCAGCGTAGGACAGGGAGATGAAAAACTGTTTTTT
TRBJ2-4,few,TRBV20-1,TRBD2,CSASPASGRDQNIQYF,TGCAGTGCTAGTCCGGCTAGCGGGAGGGACCAAAACATTCAGTACTTC
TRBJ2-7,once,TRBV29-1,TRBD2,CSSPIAGVTYEQYF,TGCAGCAGTCCCATAGCGGGGGTTACCTACGAGCAGTACTTC
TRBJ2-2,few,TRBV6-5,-,CASSYSVWGPTGELFF,TGTGCCAGCAGTTACTCTGTCTGGGGGCCCACCGGGGAGCTGTTTTTT
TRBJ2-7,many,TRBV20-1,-,CSAREGTGVYEQYF,TGCAGTGCTAGAGAGGGGACCGGCGTTTACGAGCAGTACTTC
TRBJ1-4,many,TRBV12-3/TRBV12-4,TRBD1,CASRASGQDEKLFF,TGTGCCAGCAGAGCCTCGGGACAGGATGAAAAACTGTTTTTT
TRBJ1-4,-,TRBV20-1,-,CSAREREEKLFF,TGCAGTGCTAGAGAGCGGGAGGAAAAACTGTTTTTT
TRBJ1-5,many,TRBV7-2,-,CASSLSSSNQPQHF,TGTGCCAGCAGCTTATCTTCTAGCAATCAGCCCCAGCATTTT
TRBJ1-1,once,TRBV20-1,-,CSAHLGEGDTEAFF,TGCAGTGCACACTTGGGCGAAGGAGACACTGAAGCTTTCTTT
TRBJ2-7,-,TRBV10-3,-,CAISERADTGEQYF,TGTGCCATCAGTGAGAGGGCGGATACCGGCGAGCAGTACTTC
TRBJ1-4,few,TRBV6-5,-,CASSFGGAGQANEKLFF,TGTGCCAGCAGTTTCGGGGGCGCGGGGCAGGCTAATGAAAAACTGTTTTTT
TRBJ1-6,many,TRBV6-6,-,CASSIRTEGALHF,TGTGCCAGCAGTATACGGACAGAAGGGGCCCTCCACTTT
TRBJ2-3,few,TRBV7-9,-,CASNKVLDTQYF,TGTGCCAGCAATAAGGTTCTAGATACGCAGTATTTT
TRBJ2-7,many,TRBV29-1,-,CSVVSMGGDDNYEQYF,TGCAGCGTTGTCTCGATGGGGGGCGATGACAACTACGAGCAGTACTTC
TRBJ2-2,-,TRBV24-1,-,CASSSFAGITGELFF,TGTGCCAGCAGTTCCTTCGCAGGGATCACCGGGGAGCTGTTTTTT
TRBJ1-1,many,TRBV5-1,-,CASSLRPYTGRGMNTEAFF,TGCGCCAGCAGCTTGAGGCCCTATACAGGGAGGGGAATGAACACTGAAGCTTTCTTT
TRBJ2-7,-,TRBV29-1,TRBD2,CSVEGGTSGSEAYEQYF,TGCAGCGTTGAAGGTGGGACTAGCGGGAGTGAGGCCTACGAGCAGTACTTC
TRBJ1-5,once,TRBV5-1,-,CASSLGSRPQHF,TGTGCCAGCAGCTTGGGGAGTCGGCCCCAGCATTTT
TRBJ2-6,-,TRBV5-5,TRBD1,CASETGDNVLTF,TGTGCCAGCGAAACAGGGGATAACGTCCTGACTTTC
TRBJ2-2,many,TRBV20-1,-,CSAKTGTFYGELFF,TGCAGTGCTAAAACCGGGACGTTCTACGGCGAGCTGTTTTTT